The T cell receptor beta chain under discussion was sequenced for a study of blood T cells in healthy people across ages. Study-wide points: Estimates drawn from one million T cells were deemed to understate diversity. When set beside aged donors, long-lived donors presented more naive CD4+ cells and higher diversity. Roughly linear age-related decline in beta diversity appeared, significant by age around 42.

Together with a sample-barcoded 5' primer, a J-beta primer mix was included in a second PCR lasting roughly 6 to 12 cycles. At least 3 million CDR3-containing paired-end reads were obtained per sample. TCRdb passed the 5' RACE reads through MiXCR, listing each CDR3 protein once. The table has around 650,000 distinct CDR3 sequences, 35% to 50% seen once. The CDR3 spans 13 residues. Looked up from germline, CDR1 is MDHEN and CDR2 is SYDVKM. Trimming removed 3 bases at V and 11 bases at J, with 16 bases between. Comment on this clonotype: The antigen is unknown.

This chain uses TRBV28 with TRBJ1-1; D is ambiguous. This clonotype was sampled from a man older than 75 in good health. The sequenced sample was blood. The CDR3 nucleotides read TGTGCCAGCAGTTTTTCAGTCAGCGTGGAGGCTTTCTTT. Its protein is CASSFSVSVEAFF.